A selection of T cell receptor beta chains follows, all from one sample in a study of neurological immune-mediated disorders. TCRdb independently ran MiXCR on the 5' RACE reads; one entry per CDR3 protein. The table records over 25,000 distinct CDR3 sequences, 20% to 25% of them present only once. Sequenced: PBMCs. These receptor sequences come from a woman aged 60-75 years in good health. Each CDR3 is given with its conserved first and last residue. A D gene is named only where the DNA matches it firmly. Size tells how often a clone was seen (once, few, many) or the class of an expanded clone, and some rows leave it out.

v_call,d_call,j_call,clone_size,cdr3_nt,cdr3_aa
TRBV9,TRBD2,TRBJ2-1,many,TGTGCCAGCAGCGTAGGGCCTGGCGGGGGGGAAAATGAGCAGTTCTTC,CASSVGPGGGENEQFF
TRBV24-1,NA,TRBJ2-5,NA,TGTGCCACCAGTACAAGCCAAGAGACCCAGTACTTC,CATSTSQETQYF
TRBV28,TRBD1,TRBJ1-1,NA,TGTGCCAACAGTCCCTACAGGGGGCTTGACACTGAAGCTTTATTT,CANSPYRGLDTEALF
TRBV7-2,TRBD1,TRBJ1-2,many,TGTGCCAGCAGCTCCAGACAGGGAGGGGGCTACACCTTC,CASSSRQGGGYTF
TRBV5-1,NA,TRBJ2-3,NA,TGCGCCAGCAGCTCTGGACGCCCCGAGGCAGATACGCAGTATTTT,CASSSGRPEADTQYF
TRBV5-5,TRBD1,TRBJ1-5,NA,TGTGCCAGCAGCTTGCGGACAGGGAATCAGAACCAGCATTTT,CASSLRTGNQNQHF
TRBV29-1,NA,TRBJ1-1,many,TGCAGCGCCCCATTTACGAACACTGAAGCTTTCTTT,CSAPFTNTEAFF
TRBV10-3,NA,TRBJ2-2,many,TGTGCCGCCGCGAGTGGTAGCGGCACCGGGGAGCTGTTTTTT,CAAASGSGTGELFF
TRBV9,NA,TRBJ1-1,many,TGTGCCAGCAGCGTTCCCCCGGACGGGAACACTGAAGCTTTCTTT,CASSVPPDGNTEAFF
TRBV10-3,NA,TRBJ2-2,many,TGTGCCATCAGGTGGTCGCAAAACACCGGGGAGCTGTTTTTT,CAIRWSQNTGELFF
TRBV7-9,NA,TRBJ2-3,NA,TGTGCCAGCGGAGGCAGAGTCACAGATACGCAGTATTTT,CASGGRVTDTQYF
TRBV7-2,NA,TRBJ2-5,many,TGTGCCAGCAGCCGCGACAGGCTAGAGACCCAGTACTTC,CASSRDRLETQYF
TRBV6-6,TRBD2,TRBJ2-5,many,TGTGCCAGCAGTTACTATACTAGCGGGAGTGGGAAGACCCAGTACTTC,CASSYYTSGSGKTQYF
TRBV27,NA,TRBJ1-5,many,TGTGCCAGCAGTTTATACCGGGTTAATCAGCCCCAGCATTTT,CASSLYRVNQPQHF
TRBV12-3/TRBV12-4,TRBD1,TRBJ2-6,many,TGTGCCAGCAGGGGACAGGGGAGCTCTGGGGCCAACGTCCTGACTTTC,CASRGQGSSGANVLTF
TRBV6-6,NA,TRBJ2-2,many,TGTGCCAGCAGTTACGAAGCAGCGAACACCGGGGAGCTGTTTTTT,CASSYEAANTGELFF
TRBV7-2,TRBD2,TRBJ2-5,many,TGTGCCAGCAGCGCCTTACGGGGGGGCGGGGAGACCCAGTACTTC,CASSALRGGGETQYF
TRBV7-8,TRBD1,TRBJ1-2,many,TGTGCCAGCAGCCTTCTTCGGACAGGTCCCTACTATGGCTACACCTTC,CASSLLRTGPYYGYTF
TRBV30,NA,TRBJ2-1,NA,TGTGCCTGGAGAGATTACGCAGCCGGGGTGCAGTTCTTC,CAWRDYAAGVQFF
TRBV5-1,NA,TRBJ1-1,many,TGCGCCAGCAGCTTGGAGAGGGGCCCGAACACTGAAGCTTTCTTT,CASSLERGPNTEAFF
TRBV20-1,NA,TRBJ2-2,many,TGCAGTGCTAGTAAGCCAGGCCCCACCGGGGAGCTGTTTTTT,CSASKPGPTGELFF
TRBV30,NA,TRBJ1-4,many,TGTGCCTGGAGTGCCGGATATTCAGTGGGAAAGGAAAAACTGTTTTTT,CAWSAGYSVGKEKLFF
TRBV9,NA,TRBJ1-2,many,TGTGCCAGCAGCCCCGGAGGGGGGACATCTTATGGCTACACCTTC,CASSPGGGTSYGYTF
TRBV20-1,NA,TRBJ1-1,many,TGCAGTGCTAGAGACCTCAGGGACACTGAAGCTTTCTTT,CSARDLRDTEAFF
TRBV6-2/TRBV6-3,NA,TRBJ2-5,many,TGTGCCAGCAGTTACTCGAAGAGGGCAGAGACCCAGTACTTC,CASSYSKRAETQYF
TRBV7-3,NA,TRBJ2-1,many,TGTGCCAGCAGCTTAGCAGGGGTGAATGAGCAGTTCTTC,CASSLAGVNEQFF
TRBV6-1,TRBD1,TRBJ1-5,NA,TGTGCCAGCAGCGATGGACAGGGACCCGCTCAGCCCCGGCATTTT,CASSDGQGPAQPRHF
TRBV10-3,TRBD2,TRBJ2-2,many,TGTGCCATCAGCGAAGGGACTAGCGAGAACACCGGGGAGCTGTTTTTT,CAISEGTSENTGELFF
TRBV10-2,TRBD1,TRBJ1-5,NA,TGCGCCAGCAGTGTGTCAGGGGGCGCTCAGCCCCAGCATTTT,CASSVSGGAQPQHF
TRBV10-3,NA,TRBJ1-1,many,TGTGCCATCAGGATGACAGAGGTGAACACTGAAGCTTTCTTT,CAIRMTEVNTEAFF
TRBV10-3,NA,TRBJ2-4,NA,TGTGCCATCAGTGACGGAAGGGGCAAAAACATTCAGTACTTC,CAISDGRGKNIQYF
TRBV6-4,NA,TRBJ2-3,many,TGTGCCAGCAGTGAGTCGGGGGGCGGCACAGATACGCAGTATTTT,CASSESGGGTDTQYF
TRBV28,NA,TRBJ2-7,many,TGTGCCAGCAGTTACTCTAGGGACCCCTACGAGCAGTACTTC,CASSYSRDPYEQYF
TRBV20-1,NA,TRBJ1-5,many,TGCAGTGCTAGAGCGACAGGAATAGCGGGCAATCAGCCCCAGCATTTT,CSARATGIAGNQPQHF
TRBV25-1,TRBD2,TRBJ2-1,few,TGTGCCAGCAGTGATACTAGCGGGAGAAGGGTTAGTGGTGAGCAGTTCTTC,CASSDTSGRRVSGEQFF
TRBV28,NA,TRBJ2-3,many,TGTGCCAGCACCCAACTAGGGACAGATACGCAGTATTTT,CASTQLGTDTQYF
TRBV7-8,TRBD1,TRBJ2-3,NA,TGTGCCAGCAGCTTAGTAGGACAGGGAATCAGCACAGATACGCAGTATTTT,CASSLVGQGISTDTQYF
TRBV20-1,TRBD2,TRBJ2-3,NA,TGCAGTGCCTCAAGACTAGCGGGGGGGTTGACAGATACGCATTATTTT,CSASRLAGGLTDTHYF
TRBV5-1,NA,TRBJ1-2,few,TGCGCCAGCAGGAGGGTCCCCGAGGTCAATGGCTACACCTTC,CASRRVPEVNGYTF
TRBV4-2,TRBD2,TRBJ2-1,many,TGTGCCAGCAGCGGACTAGACTACAATGAGCAGTTCTTC,CASSGLDYNEQFF
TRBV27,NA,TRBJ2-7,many,TGTGCCAGCAGTCCTGGGACGTACTCCTACGAGCAGTACTTC,CASSPGTYSYEQYF
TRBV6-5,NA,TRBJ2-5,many,TGTGCCAGTTTTGTGGGGGTAGCAAAGGCGTGGGAGACCCAGTACTTC,CASFVGVAKAWETQYF
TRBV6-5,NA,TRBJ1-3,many,TGTGCCAGCAGTTACGAGGGGTTGTCTGGAAACACCATATATTTT,CASSYEGLSGNTIYF
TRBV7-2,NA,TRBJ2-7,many,TGTGCCAGCAGCTTACCCCTGACGCTAGCCCCCTACGAGCAGTACTTC,CASSLPLTLAPYEQYF
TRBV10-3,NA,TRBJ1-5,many,TGTGCCATCAGTGATGGAGGTGGCAATCAGCCCCAGCATTTT,CAISDGGGNQPQHF